A few counts support the clone carrying this T cell receptor (beta chain). Its matching antigen is unknown. Amplification of TCR beta CDR3 regions used RNA transcripts. HTBI-primed RT-PCR formed the first round, and a multiplex PCR formed the second. MiXCR, applied by TCRdb to the multiplex PCR reads, yields one record per CDR3 protein. The profile shows some 240,000 distinct CDR3 sequences, around 45% of them singletons. Germline CDR1 is SEHNR and CDR2 is FQNEAQ (reference sequence). There are 13 residues in the CDR3. The V and J ends lost 5 bases and 2 bases respectively, with 9 bases between them. Other autoimmune diseases, uncontrolled infections, pregnancy and lactation each led to patient exclusion. The PBMCs used were ones drawn from 10 ml of fresh peripheral blood. The record originates from a study of Graves' ophthalmopathy and Graves' hyperthyroidism. Study conclusions and caveats: Blood repertoires reportedly contained most expanded thyroid clonotypes above 0.001 frequency. In separating ophthalmopathy from stable hyperthyroidism, a 13-signature model achieved 87.88% sensitivity and around 80% specificity.

The sequence derives from an adult man with Graves' ophthalmopathy. The chain couples TRBV7-9 to TRBJ2-5; D tentatively reads TRBD1 or TRBD2 (5 bases each). Material for sequencing was peripheral blood. The CDR3 bases are TGTGCCAGCAGCGGGGACGGTCAAGAGACCCAGTACTTC. Translating it yields CASSGDGQETQYF.